These 22 T cell receptor beta chains came from one sample sequenced in a study of naive and memory T cell subsets. The beta constant-region primer was an equimolar mix of two oligonucleotides covering TRBC1 and TRBC2. Nested alpha and beta constant-region primers with the SP2 primer drove four PCR rounds on ligated cDNA. TCRdb fed the UMI-ligation and nested PCR reads into MiXCR, producing one record per CDR3 protein. The sample holds over 100,000 distinct CDR3 sequences, about 36% seen once. The sample consisted of central memory CD4+ T cells from blood. The receptors originated from a human donor in good health.

The V gene is TRBV20-1, the J gene TRBJ2-1; 8 nucleotides line up with TRBD2. The CDR3 contains 12 residues. Germline V gene lookup returns CDR1 DFQATT and CDR2 SNEGSKA (reference sequence). Trimming at V came to 8 bases and at J to 7 bases, leaving 7 bases not matched to a gene. In nucleotides, the CDR3 is TGCAGTAGCGGGAGACCCAATAATGAGCAGTTCTTC. Protein sequence: CSSGRPNNEQFF.

The chain recombines TRBV20-1 with TRBJ2-7; TRBD1 matches at 10 bases. Germline V gene lookup returns CDR1 DFQATT and CDR2 SNEGSKA (reference sequence). Losses at the gene ends were 6 bases for V and 4 bases for J; bases not matched to a gene: 9. This CDR3 has 14 amino acids. CDR3 sequence reads: CSASRDRGGYEQYF. CDR3 nucleotides: TGCAGTGCGAGCCGGGACAGGGGTGGGTACGAGCAGTACTTC.

The gene calls are TRBV10-3 and TRBJ1-6; possible D gene TRBD1, 5 bases. Germline assignment: CDR1 ENHRY and CDR2 SYGVKD. The CDR3 spans 14 residues. Trimming pared 6 bases from V and 7 bases from J, leaving 13 bases between. CDR3 in amino acids: CAIRGLGINSPLHF. DNA of the CDR3: TGTGCCATCAGGGGGCTTGGTATCAATTCACCCCTCCACTTT.

Here the CDR3 reads CASSLGGTEKLFF. CDR3 nucleotide sequence: TGTGCCAGCAGCTTGGGAGGGACTGAAAAACTGTTTTTT. The chain uses TRBV5-4 and TRBJ1-4; D is perhaps TRBD1 (5 bases). The CDR3 spans 13 residues. CDR1 and CDR2 (germline): SGHNT, YYREEE (reference sequence). V was clipped by 0 bases and J by 7 bases, with 7 bases between them.

This clonotype appeared a few times. The chain employs TRBV4-1 and TRBJ2-4; maybe TRBD2 (5 bases). The V end was cut by 0 bases, the J end by 2 bases, with 14 bases between. This CDR3 contains 17 residues. Germline lookup yields CDR1 MGHRA and CDR2 YSYEKL. CDR3 in DNA: TGCGCCAGCAGCCAAGAAGGAGGACGAAGTTCCAAAAACATTCAGTACTTC. Protein product: CASSQEGGRSSKNIQYF.

This clonotype was counted many times. This chain links TRBV5-4 with TRBJ2-2; 12 positions match TRBD2. With V trimmed by 4 bases and J by 5 bases, 6 bases remained unmatched. The germline CDR1 and CDR2 sequences are SGHNT and YYREEE (reference sequence). The CDR3 covers 16 residues. The CDR3 nucleotides are TGTGCCAGCAGCCGCTACGGGACTAGCGGGACCGGGGAGCTGTTTTTT. Translating gives CASSRYGTSGTGELFF.

The chain links TRBV3-1 to TRBJ2-1, with D perhaps matching TRBD2 (6 bases). V was pared by 0 bases and J by 9 bases, with 21 bases between. The CDR3 has 17 amino acids. CDR1 LGHDT and CDR2 YNNKEL come from the germline V gene (reference sequence). CDR3 sequence reads: CASSQEGAGKLAGEQFF. CDR3 sequence (DNA): TGTGCCAGCAGCCAAGAAGGGGCCGGGAAACTAGCTGGTGAGCAGTTCTTC.

This chain links TRBV28 with TRBJ2-1; 10 positions match TRBD2. J was trimmed by 14 bases and V by 2 bases; bases with no gene match: 3. Per germline, CDR1 MDHEN and CDR2 SYDVKM. The length of the CDR3 is 12 residues. The CDR3 DNA reads as TGTGCCAGCAGTTTAGGGCTAGCGGGAGAGTTCTTC. This codes for CASSLGLAGEFF.

This clonotype turned up a few times. The J gene is TRBJ2-1, the V gene TRBV14; D not certain. V was pared by 5 bases and J by 4 bases, with 9 bases between. This CDR3 is built from 13 residues. Germline V CDR1 and CDR2: SGHDN, FVKESK. The CDR3 coding sequence is TGTGCCAGCAGCTTATTGTTATACAATGAGCAGTTCTTC. It encodes CASSLLLYNEQFF.

The chain has TRBV7-2 and TRBJ1-1; no clear D gene. Trimming took 1 base from V and 5 from J, leaving 11 bases between them. Germline CDR1 SGHTA, CDR2 FQGNSA. This CDR3 region has 14 residues. The CDR3 coding sequence is TGTGCCAGCAGCTTAGGGCCAGCTGTAACTGAAGCTTTCTTT. Translating gives CASSLGPAVTEAFF.

The CDR3 coding sequence is TGCGCCAGCAAGGCGGGAGAAGTAGATACGCAGTATTTT. Residues: CASKAGEVDTQYF. The rearrangement links TRBV5-1 to TRBJ2-3; 7 bases fit TRBD2. Germline V gene sequence: CDR1 SGHRS, CDR2 YFSETQ. This CDR3 comprises 13 residues. V lost 6 bases, J lost 5 bases, and 6 bases stayed unmatched.

This clonotype was seen only a few times. J is TRBJ2-7 and V is TRBV5-1, with D maybe TRBD1 (6 bases). The ends were cut back, 8 bases at V and 3 bases at J, with 12 bases in the middle. The germline CDR1 and CDR2 sequences are SGHRS and YFSETQ. This CDR3 is built from 12 residues. For the CDR3, the DNA is TGCGCCAGTGGACAGACAGGCTACGAGCAGTACTTC. Translating gives CASGQTGYEQYF. Complete variable domain (other parts from reference TRBV5-1 and TRBJ2-7): KAGVTQTPRYLIKTRGQQVTLSCSPISGHRSVSWYQQTPGQGLQFLFEYFSETQRNKGNFPGRFSGRQFSNSRSEMNVSTLELGDSALYLCASGQTGYEQYFGPGTRLTVT.

This clonotype was detected only a few times. The chain employs TRBV6-2 or TRBV6-3 and TRBJ2-5, with D tentatively TRBD2 (6 bases). V shed 7 bases and J shed 0 bases, with 9 bases lying between them. Germline CDR1 MNHEY, CDR2 SVGEGT. The CDR3 totals 13 residues. The CDR3 bases are TGTGCCAGCACCCTAGCGCACCAAGAGACCCAGTACTTC. Translation gives CASTLAHQETQYF.

CDR3 sequence: CASSLGHTQYF. CDR3 DNA: TGTGCCAGCAGTTTAGGCCATACGCAGTATTTT. This chain joins TRBV28 and TRBJ2-3; D ambiguous. CDR1 is MDHEN and CDR2 is SYDVKM in the germline V gene. Deletions cut 2 bases from V and 7 bases from J, with 4 bases between. CDR3 length: 11 residues.

This clonotype was picked up one time. This rearrangement joins TRBV20-1 to TRBJ1-1; 7 positions agree with TRBD1. With 6 bases clipped from V and 0 bases from J, the junction kept 10 bases outside the gene matches. Per germline, CDR1 DFQATT and CDR2 SNEGSKA (reference sequence). CDR3 length: 15 amino acids. CDR3 sequence (DNA): TGCAGTGCCAGGGGGATCGCAGCCATGAACACTGAAGCTTTCTTT. It encodes CSARGIAAMNTEAFF.

This chain links TRBV5-6 with TRBJ1-1; no clear D gene. Germline V gives CDR1 SGHDT, CDR2 YYEEEE. The V end was cut by 1 base, the J end by 3 bases, with 25 bases between. The CDR3 spans 19 residues. The CDR3 sequence: CASSLSFFQGLFGHTEAFF. DNA for the CDR3: TGTGCCAGCAGCTTGTCTTTTTTCCAAGGGCTCTTCGGGCACACTGAAGCTTTCTTT.

V usage is TRBV5-6 and J usage is TRBJ2-5; possible D gene TRBD1, 5 bases. The V gene lost 1 base and the J gene lost 2 bases, with 12 bases spanning the gap. The germline V gene encodes CDR1 SGHDT and CDR2 YYEEEE. This CDR3 spans 15 amino acids. The CDR3 nucleotides are TGTGCCAGCAGCTTGACGGGTGGACAACAAGAGACCCAGTACTTC. Protein sequence: CASSLTGGQQETQYF.

The chain combines TRBV2 with TRBJ2-5, with TRBD2 matching 9 bases. Trimming took 7 bases from V and 6 from J; bases not matched to a gene: 9. Germline V lookup: CDR1 SNHLY, CDR2 FYNNEI. CDR3 length equals 14 residues. CDR3 region: CASIPTSGRKTQYF. DNA for the CDR3: TGTGCCAGCATCCCTACTAGCGGGCGAAAGACCCAGTACTTC.

The V gene is TRBV5-5, the J gene TRBJ2-2; D remains unclear. Germline loops: CDR1 SGHKS, CDR2 YYEKEE (reference sequence). V dropped 0 bases and J dropped 1 base, with 7 bases sitting between them. The CDR3 sequence is 15 residues long. The DNA of the CDR3 is TGTGCCAGCAGCTTGGATACCCTGAACACCGGGGAGCTGTTTTTT. Its protein product is CASSLDTLNTGELFF. Together with reference TRBV5-5 and TRBJ2-2, the CDR3 gives the full variable domain: DAGVTQSPTHLIKTRGQQVTLRCSPISGHKSVSWYQQVLGQGPQFIFQYYEKEERGRGNFPDRFSARQFPNYSSELNVNALLLGDSALYLCASSLDTLNTGELFFGEGSRLTVL.

This rearrangement joins TRBV6-2 or TRBV6-3 to TRBJ2-7; TRBD1 aligns across 7 bases. Germline CDR1 is MNHEY and CDR2 is SVGEGT. With 2 bases clipped from V and 0 bases from J, the junction kept 7 bases outside the gene matches. The CDR3 sequence is 16 residues long. This CDR3 is CASSYGLTGNSYEQYF. The CDR3 DNA is TGTGCCAGCAGTTACGGGCTGACAGGGAACTCCTACGAGCAGTACTTC.

This clonotype was counted at least ten times. The chain couples TRBV11-2 to TRBJ2-1, with TRBD1 as a possible D gene (5 bases). V was clipped by 4 bases and J by 2 bases, with 12 bases between them. The germline gives CDR1 SGHAT, CDR2 FQNNGV. The CDR3 is made up of 15 amino acids. CDR3 DNA sequence: TGTGCCAGCAGCTCGAACAGGCATGCCTACAATGAGCAGTTCTTC. Its translation is CASSSNRHAYNEQFF.

This chain's CDR3 is CASSSYTTNTGELFF. In nucleotides, the CDR3 is TGTGCCAGCAGTAGTTATACCACGAACACCGGGGAGCTGTTTTTT. This chain links TRBV27 with TRBJ2-2; D gene unclear. The germline CDR1 and CDR2 sequences are MNHEY and SMNVEV (reference sequence). The CDR3 consists of 15 residues. Trimming stripped 5 bases from V and 0 bases from J, with 10 bases between.